The 9 T cell receptor beta chains presented below share a single source sample, sequenced in a study of blood T cell repertoires in COVID-19. Sequencing was performed with immunoSEQ multiplex PCR; in TCRdb, only in-frame clones are kept and a portion is missing. The sample consists of 100,000 to 120,000 clones, 70% to 90% of them appearing once. Material: peripheral blood. The receptors originated from a woman in her 50s with acute or convalescent COVID-19.

This clone occurred once. The rearrangement joins TRBV6-5 to TRBJ1-5, with 7 bases aligning to TRBD1. This CDR3 contains 14 residues. V was clipped by 4 bases and J by 5 bases; unmatched bases: 5. Germline values: CDR1 MNHEY, CDR2 SVGAGI. CDR3 sequence: CASSWTGGDQPQHF. DNA of the CDR3: TGTGCCAGCAGTTGGACAGGTGGAGATCAGCCCCAGCATTTT.

The chain joins TRBV5-1 to TRBJ1-1; 9 positions agree with TRBD1. The V and J ends lost 7 bases and 5 bases, in that order; junction bases with no gene match: 12. This CDR3 spans 15 amino acids. CDR1 and CDR2 from the germline V gene are SGHRS and YFSETQ. The CDR3 region has the DNA TGCGCCAGCTCGGCCGGGACAGGGTCTTTTACTGAAGCTTTCTTT. Protein product: CASSAGTGSFTEAFF.

This clone was picked up one time. The chain couples TRBV7-2 to TRBJ2-7; 7 bases match TRBD1. After removal of 4 bases from V and 1 base from J, the junction contained 4 bases not matched to a gene. This CDR3 has 14 residues. CDR1 and CDR2 from the germline V gene are SGHTA and FQGNSA. The CDR3 sequence is CASSSRQGSYEQYF. DNA for the CDR3: TGTGCCAGCAGCTCCCGACAGGGTTCCTACGAGCAGTACTTC.

The rearrangement links TRBV12-3 or TRBV12-4 to TRBJ2-7; D not resolved. This CDR3 comprises 12 residues. The ends were cut back, 5 bases at V and 6 bases at J, with 11 bases in the middle. The CDR3 bases are TGTGCCAGCAGTCCTATGCTATCCGAGCAGTACTTC. It yields the protein CASSPMLSEQYF.

The chain carries TRBV2 and TRBJ2-1; 8 nucleotides line up with TRBD1. Germline CDR1 and CDR2: SNHLY and FYNNEI. CDR3 length equals 16 residues. The V and J ends lost 1 base and 8 bases, in that order; junction bases with no gene match: 10. This CDR3 reads CASSEGRTGFSDEQFF. CDR3 nucleotides: TGTGCCAGCAGTGAAGGCAGGACAGGGTTTTCGGATGAGCAGTTCTTC.

The chain links TRBV7-3 to TRBJ2-1, with D hard to call. V lost 5 bases and J lost 5, with 10 bases in between. This CDR3 region has 13 residues. CDR1 and CDR2 (germline): SGHTA, FQGTGA. Written as DNA, the CDR3 is TGTGCCAGCAGCCCGAGTTCCGACAATGAGCAGTTCTTC. This encodes CASSPSSDNEQFF.

The chain has TRBV5-4 and TRBJ2-7, with 9 bases aligning to TRBD1. J lost 5 bases, V lost 3 bases, and 12 bases had no gene match. The CDR3 covers 16 residues. Germline-derived CDR1 and CDR2 are SGHNT and YYREEE (reference sequence). The CDR3 sequence: CASSYRTGAASDEQYF. Here the CDR3 DNA reads TGTGCCAGCAGCTATAGGACAGGGGCCGCGTCGGACGAGCAGTACTTC.

CDR3 in DNA: TGTGCCAGCAGCTTCGGGACAGGGGACTACGAGCAGTACTTC. This codes for CASSFGTGDYEQYF. This chain uses TRBV6-5 with TRBJ2-7; TRBD1 matches 10 bases. The CDR3 has 14 amino acids. With 6 bases clipped from V and 3 bases from J, the junction kept 5 bases outside the gene matches. CDR1 and CDR2 (germline): MNHEY, SVGAGI.

The CDR3 coding sequence is TGTGCCAGCAGTGTGTTATACGAGCAGTACTTC. Encoded protein: CASSVLYEQYF. The chain has TRBV12-3 or TRBV12-4 and TRBJ2-7, with unresolved D. The CDR3 extends over 11 amino acids. V dropped 5 bases and J dropped 4 bases, with 6 bases sitting between them.